Below, 13 T cell receptor beta chains from the same sample are listed, as sequenced in a study of PD-1 blockade in classical Hodgkin lymphoma. Time point described: cycle 4 day 1 (C4D1), after 6 weeks of nivolumab. Every patient relapsed after autologous stem cell transplantation, and brentuximab vedotin exposure varied. TCRdb's table, derived via immunoSEQ multiplex PCR, lists solely in-frame clones and lacks some. In the table there are 64,000 or so clones, about 92% of which are singletons. The sample in question was peripheral blood mononuclear cells (PBMCs), obtained before the fourth cycle of nivolumab. The origin of the receptors is a human donor with classical Hodgkin lymphoma.

The chain combines TRBV2 with TRBJ2-1, with D possibly being TRBD1 or TRBD2 (5 bases each). Germline V lookup: CDR1 SNHLY, CDR2 FYNNEI. The CDR3 is 14 amino acids. V was cut by 2 bases and J by 7 bases, with 12 bases left in between. This chain's CDR3 is CASSERQEGNEQFF. The CDR3 DNA sequence: TGTGCCAGCAGTGAAAGACAAGAGGGGAATGAGCAGTTCTTC.

This chain uses TRBV7-2 with TRBJ1-5; a possible D gene is TRBD1 (5 bases). The CDR3 has 14 residues. In germline, CDR1 is SGHTA, CDR2 FQGNSA. V was clipped by 1 base and J by 5 bases, with 9 bases between them. The CDR3 protein is CASSLEGFDQPQHF. DNA for the CDR3: TGTGCCAGCAGCTTAGAGGGGTTTGATCAGCCCCAGCATTTT. Combining the CDR3 with reference TRBV7-2 and TRBJ1-5 gives the whole variable domain GAGVSQSPSNKVTEKGKDVELRCDPISGHTALYWYRQSLGQGLEFLIYFQGNSAPDKSGLPSDRFSAERTGGSVSTLTIQRTQQEDSAVYLCASSLEGFDQPQHFGDGTRLSIL.

The V gene is TRBV28, the J gene TRBJ2-7, with a tentative D call TRBD1 (6 bases). Trimming removed 5 bases at V and 3 bases at J, with 17 bases between. Germline CDR1 and CDR2: MDHEN and SYDVKM. The CDR3 sequence is 15 residues long. As DNA, the CDR3 is TGTGCCAGCAGTGTGGCCGGCGACAGGAACTACGAGCAGTACTTC. Translated: CASSVAGDRNYEQYF.

This rearrangement joins TRBV19 to TRBJ1-6; a possible D gene is TRBD1 (5 bases). V was trimmed by 3 bases and J by 8 bases, leaving 11 bases between them. The CDR3 is 14 amino acids. Germline assignment: CDR1 LNHDA and CDR2 SQIVND (reference sequence). The CDR3 nucleotides read TGTGCCAGTAGTATTTGGGGGAGAGATTCACCCCTCCACTTT. Translating gives CASSIWGRDSPLHF.

The chain uses TRBV19 and TRBJ2-6; D remains unclear. Trimming pared 0 bases from V and 0 bases from J, leaving 12 bases between. This CDR3 has 18 residues. In germline, CDR1 is LNHDA, CDR2 SQIVND (reference sequence). The CDR3 sequence is CASSIEGRQFSGANVLTF. The CDR3, as DNA: TGTGCCAGTAGTATAGAAGGACGTCAGTTCTCTGGGGCCAACGTCCTGACTTTC.

For the CDR3, the DNA is TGTGCCAGCAGCTTGGGACATCTCTATGGCTACACCTTC. This codes for CASSLGHLYGYTF. The chain has TRBV14 and TRBJ1-2; possibly TRBD1 for D (6 bases). The CDR3 spans 13 residues. Germline-derived CDR1 and CDR2 are SGHDN and FVKESK. Deletions cut 5 bases from V and 4 bases from J, with 11 bases between.

This clone has only a few counts. DNA for the CDR3: TGTGCCAGCAGCTACCCGGGACAGGGGGTTCCCCTTGGCTACACCTTC. Translating gives CASSYPGQGVPLGYTF. The V call is TRBV4-2, the J call TRBJ1-2, with 11 positions matching TRBD1. Losses at the gene ends were 5 bases for V and 7 bases for J; bases not matched to a gene: 12. The length of the CDR3 is 16 residues. Looked up from germline, CDR1 is LGHNA and CDR2 is YNFKEQ.

The genes are TRBV15 and TRBJ1-2, with 9 bases that match TRBD1. The junction had 10 bases not matched to a gene; V was cut back by 4 bases and J by 4 bases. Germline CDR1 and CDR2: LNHNV and YYDKDF (reference sequence). This CDR3 contains 16 residues. CDR3 nucleotides: TGTGCCACCAGCAACTCCGGACAGGGGACTCTCTATGGCTACACCTTC. Protein sequence: CATSNSGQGTLYGYTF.

V is TRBV7-2 and J is TRBJ2-5, with D possibly matching TRBD1 (6 bases). Germline CDR1 and CDR2: SGHTA and FQGNSA. The CDR3 is 14 amino acids. The V and J ends lost 3 bases and 0 bases respectively, with 8 bases between them. CDR3 bases: TGTGCCAGCAGCTTTACAGGGTACCAAGAGACCCAGTACTTC. Its translation is CASSFTGYQETQYF. Looking up the rest from reference TRBV7-2 and TRBJ2-5 gives the full variable domain: GAGVSQSPSNKVTEKGKDVELRCDPISGHTALYWYRQSLGQGLEFLIYFQGNSAPDKSGLPSDRFSAERTGGSVSTLTIQRTQQEDSAVYLCASSFTGYQETQYFGPGTRLLVL.

V usage is TRBV7-9 and J usage is TRBJ2-7; D not resolved. V gave up 1 base and J gave up 8 bases, with 9 bases separating them. The germline V gene encodes CDR1 SEHNR and CDR2 FQNEAQ (reference sequence). The CDR3 length is 12 residues. The CDR3 reads CASSLVSGQQYF. The CDR3 nucleotides read TGTGCCAGCAGCTTAGTTTCGGGTCAGCAGTACTTC.

The chain links TRBV13 to TRBJ2-1; 8 nucleotides match TRBD2. The ends lost 6 bases at V and 4 bases at J; junction bases unmatched: 8. Germline V gene lookup returns CDR1 PRHDT and CDR2 FYEKMQ (reference sequence). The length of the CDR3 is 15 residues. Here the CDR3 reads CASSPGGSEYNEQFF. The CDR3 bases are TGTGCCAGCAGTCCGGGGGGGAGTGAGTACAATGAGCAGTTCTTC.

This clone came up once. V usage is TRBV28 and J usage is TRBJ2-3, with 7 bases that match TRBD1. Germline V lookup: CDR1 MDHEN, CDR2 SYDVKM. This CDR3 comprises 17 residues. V shed 6 bases and J 5 bases; nucleotides not matched to a gene: 17. The CDR3 coding sequence is TGTGCCAGCAGGTCTTCAACATGGGACAGTACAAAAGATACGCAGTATTTT. Amino acid sequence: CASRSSTWDSTKDTQYF.

The V gene is TRBV13, the J gene TRBJ2-7; 8 positions agree with TRBD1. Germline trimming cut 3 bases from V and 1 base from J; bases unmatched to any gene: 5. The CDR3 loop spans 15 amino acids. CDR1 and CDR2 from the germline V gene are PRHDT and FYEKMQ (reference sequence). CDR3 amino acids: CASSFSGQVSYEQYF. The CDR3 nucleotides are TGTGCCAGCAGCTTTTCGGGACAGGTTTCCTACGAGCAGTACTTC.